This T cell receptor (beta chain) was captured in a study of T cell responses to AZD1222 COVID-19 vaccine. Overall study findings and caveats: Baseline seropositivity occurred in only 5 or 6 AZD1222 recipients. Possibly, clonal diversity was underestimated; donors were largely white British and included more females. Nearly half of spike-specific TCRs reportedly target variant regions that are unmutated in the B.1.351 and B.1.1.7 variants.

This clone was counted a single time. As yet, its antigen is unknown. Germline V lookup: CDR1 SGHTA, CDR2 FQGNSA. J lost 6 bases, V lost 5 bases, and 6 bases had no gene match. There are 14 residues in the CDR3. The data were produced by immunoSEQ multiplex PCR, yet TCRdb's version contains in-frame clones alone and is incomplete. The sample records roughly 190,000 clones, approximately 90% being singletons. The J gene is TRBJ1-5, the V gene TRBV7-2, with TRBD1 identical over 8 bases. The sequence was collected from an adult in good health. The input for sequencing was peripheral blood, taken on day 0 of AZD1222 vaccination. The CDR3 region has the DNA TGTGCCAGCAGCCCAACAGGGGGTGGTCAGCCCCAGCATTTT. Translating gives CASSPTGGGQPQHF. The full variable domain, in which reference TRBV7-2 and TRBJ1-5 provide the parts outside the CDR3, is GAGVSQSPSNKVTEKGKDVELRCDPISGHTALYWYRQSLGQGLEFLIYFQGNSAPDKSGLPSDRFSAERTGGSVSTLTIQRTQQEDSAVYLCASSPTGGGQPQHFGDGTRLSIL.